The rows below give T cell receptor beta chains drawn from one sample of a study of blood T cell repertoires in COVID-19. Some clones are missing from TCRdb's copy, which holds only in-frame ones; the method was immunoSEQ multiplex PCR. In the table there are hundreds of thousands of clones, roughly 85% of which are singletons. The sequenced material came from peripheral blood. Source of these receptors: a woman in her 40s with active or convalescent COVID-19. Each CDR3 is given with its conserved first and last residue. Fields, in order: J gene, V gene, CDR3 length, clone size, CDR3 protein. The size of a clone is reported for some rows only, either as once, few or many, or as a class for expanded clones.

>TRBJ1-5|TRBV5-1|16|-
CASSSGTGVGDQPQHF
>TRBJ1-4|TRBV6-6|15|-
CASRSSSGNNEKLFF
>TRBJ2-7|TRBV10-3|14|-
CAIRDGQLSYEQYF
>TRBJ1-2|TRBV28|14|-
CASRIPDRGYGYTF
>TRBJ1-5|TRBV5-1|18|-
CASSFRDRGRNGNQPQHF
>-|TRBV14|14|-
CASSQEEGGETQYF
>TRBJ1-6|TRBV29-1|13|-
CSVEDRGNSPLHF
>TRBJ1-2|TRBV29-1|13|few
CSVGGRVSGGYTF
>TRBJ2-4|TRBV21-1|13|-
CASSRTGILIQYF
>TRBJ2-1|TRBV19|16|-
CASSSPGLAGSNEQFF
>TRBJ2-7|TRBV11-3|16|-
CASSSPNHAVTYEQYF
>TRBJ1-5|TRBV9|14|few
CASSVEQVEGPQHF
>TRBJ1-6|TRBV15|16|-
CATSREGDSYNSPLHF
>TRBJ1-5|TRBV24-1|13|-
CATSGQGLEPQHF
>TRBJ1-6|TRBV7-9|16|-
CASSSLRSSYNSPLHF
>TRBJ1-5|TRBV2|17|once
CASSAYRTSYSNQPQHF
>TRBJ1-5|TRBV7-8|14|-
CASSLVRAFQPQHF
>TRBJ1-2|TRBV7-9|16|-
CASSLVAGSLTYGYTF
>TRBJ2-7|TRBV2|14|few
CANYGLAETYEQYF
>TRBJ1-3|TRBV19|15|-
CASSNRDTSGNTIYF
>TRBJ2-7|TRBV7-9|13|once
CASSLGGHYEQYF
>TRBJ1-5|TRBV6-5|12|-
CASLQGYQPQHF
>TRBJ1-3|TRBV19|16|-
CASTPRPGSSGNTIYF
>TRBJ1-4|TRBV3-1/TRBV3-2|16|-
CASSHRRAGQSEKLFF
>TRBJ2-1|TRBV6-2/TRBV6-3|13|-
CASSYSGNNEQFF
>TRBJ1-4|TRBV4-3|15|-
CASSQDSGRVEKLFF
>TRBJ2-2|TRBV18|15|-
CASSPGQTNTGELFF
>TRBJ2-1|TRBV13|15|-
CASSRPGLTYNEQFF
>TRBJ1-4|TRBV15|18|-
CATSRDRDRLATNEKLFF
>TRBJ2-1|TRBV11-2|17|few
CASSLGSPQREGDEQFF
>TRBJ1-6|TRBV19|15|few
CASSILSSYNSPLHF
>TRBJ1-2|TRBV20-1|15|-
CSASEDPGTGFGYTF
>TRBJ2-3|TRBV7-3|17|-
CASSLGGTSGGTDTQYF
>TRBJ1-4|TRBV10-3|14|few
CATRDGQGPEKLFF
>TRBJ1-2|TRBV24-1|14|-
CATSERTGSYGYTF
>TRBJ1-1|TRBV29-1|13|-
CSVENRESPEAFF
>TRBJ2-3|TRBV27|16|-
CASSSPRTGGEDTQYF
>TRBJ1-4|TRBV5-5|11|once
CASSRGGELFF
>TRBJ2-7|TRBV6-1|13|once
CASSEALPYEQYF
>TRBJ1-1|TRBV7-3|14|-
CASSFSGGNTEAFF
>TRBJ1-2|TRBV3-1/TRBV3-2|14|once
CASSQDTGVYGYTF
>TRBJ1-4|TRBV30|14|-
CAWSEGQGSEKLFF
>TRBJ1-1|TRBV11-3|14|-
CASSLLHLNTEAFF
>TRBJ1-1|TRBV7-3|13|-
CASSPGQSNEAFF
>TRBJ2-2|TRBV7-3|15|-
CASSPYTGNTGELFF
>TRBJ2-7|TRBV4-2|14|few
CASSQDKGAYEQYF
>TRBJ1-1|TRBV2|14|-
CASRLDRGDTEAFF
>TRBJ2-7|TRBV7-6|17|-
CASSLEVSGTGSYEQYF
>TRBJ1-1|TRBV7-8|14|-
CASSLARERTEAFF
>TRBJ1-1|TRBV6-2/TRBV6-3|11|-
CASSQRERAFF
>TRBJ1-2|TRBV10-1|13|-
CASSRTGDYGYTF
>TRBJ2-1|TRBV7-9|15|-
CASSFSGNWGDEQFF
>TRBJ1-3|TRBV7-9|14|many
CASSSGQGVYTIYF
>TRBJ2-3|TRBV3-1/TRBV3-2|17|-
CASSQEVPRELERTQYF
>TRBJ2-3|TRBV11-3|14|-
CASAAQTSTDTQYF
>TRBJ2-3|TRBV12-5|14|-
CASGSGGADDTQYF
>TRBJ1-1|TRBV4-3|16|-
CASSPGQGSMNTEAFF
>TRBJ2-3|TRBV6-5|15|-
CASSLSGGIADTQYF
>TRBJ2-5|TRBV5-6|14|-
CASSLGGGLETQYF